This T cell receptor beta chain was identified in a study of identical twins. Germline trimming cut 5 bases from V and 4 bases from J; bases unmatched to any gene: 8. Germline loops: CDR1 SGHVS, CDR2 FQNEAQ. This CDR3 comprises 18 residues. Through template switching, a universal primer site was introduced, and the cDNA contained unique molecular identifiers. TCRdb re-derived calls from the 5' RACE reads in MiXCR, one entry per CDR3 protein. This sample has about 470,000 distinct CDR3 sequences; roughly a quarter occur once, and the top ten carry 2.9%. This clonotype was detected only a few times. These data were likewise used in another study, on T cells expressing NK-cell markers. Per that study: Restriction of sorting to alpha-beta TCR T cells was accomplished in several experiments using an anti-gamma-delta TCR antibody. In roughly 6 donors, dominant CD3+CD56+NKG2C+ clones formed about 1.0-7.5% of CD8+ cells.

The chain is built from TRBV7-8 and TRBJ2-1; 16 nucleotides line up with TRBD2. The sample consisted of CD4+ T cells sorted from blood. This receptor was identified in a young woman in good health. The CDR3 loop reads CASSPGLAGGGPYNEQFF. In DNA, the CDR3 is TGTGCCAGCAGCCCGGGACTAGCGGGGGGGGGACCATACAATGAGCAGTTCTTC.